This T cell receptor beta chain appears in the sequencing data of a study of CD8 T cells in Susac syndrome. Reverse transcription of roughly 0.45 to 1 ug RNA used random hexamers. MiXCR, run by TCRdb on the immunoSEQ multiplex PCR reads, gives a single entry per CDR3 protein. The sample includes approximately 190,000 distinct CDR3 sequences, 95% seen only once; the top ten take approximately 0.15%. Both CD4+ and CD8+ T cells were negatively isolated, and TEMRA cells underwent FACS enrichment. The sequence was obtained from a human donor with Susac syndrome. The sequenced material came from CD8+ T cells from PBMCs.

CDR3 amino acids: CASNLGRSSYEQYF. The CDR3 DNA sequence: TGTGCCAGCAACCTTGGGAGGAGTTCCTACGAGCAGTACTTC. This chain connects TRBV13 to TRBJ2-7; perhaps TRBD2 as D (6 bases). Trimming took 7 bases from V and 1 from J, leaving 14 bases between them. The CDR3 runs to 14 residues. CDR1 and CDR2 from the germline V gene are PRHDT and FYEKMQ (reference sequence).